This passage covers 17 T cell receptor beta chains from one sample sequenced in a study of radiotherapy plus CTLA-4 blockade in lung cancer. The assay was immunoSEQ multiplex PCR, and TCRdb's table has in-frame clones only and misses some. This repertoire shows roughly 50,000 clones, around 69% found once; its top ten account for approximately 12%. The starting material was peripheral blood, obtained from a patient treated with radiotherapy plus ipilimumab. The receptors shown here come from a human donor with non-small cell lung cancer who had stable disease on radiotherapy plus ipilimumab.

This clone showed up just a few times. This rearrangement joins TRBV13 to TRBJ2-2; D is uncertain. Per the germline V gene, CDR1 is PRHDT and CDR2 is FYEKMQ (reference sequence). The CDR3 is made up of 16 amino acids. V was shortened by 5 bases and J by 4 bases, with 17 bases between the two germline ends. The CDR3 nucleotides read TGTGCCAGCAGCCTCGGACGGCCCCCTCCCACCGGGGAGCTGTTTTTT. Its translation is CASSLGRPPPTGELFF.

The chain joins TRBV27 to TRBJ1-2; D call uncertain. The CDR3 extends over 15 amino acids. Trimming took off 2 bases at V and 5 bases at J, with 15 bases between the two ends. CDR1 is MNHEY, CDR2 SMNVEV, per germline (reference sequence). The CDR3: CASSLGRGLVYGYTF. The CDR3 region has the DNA TGTGCCAGCAGTTTAGGGCGGGGTCTAGTTTATGGCTACACCTTC.

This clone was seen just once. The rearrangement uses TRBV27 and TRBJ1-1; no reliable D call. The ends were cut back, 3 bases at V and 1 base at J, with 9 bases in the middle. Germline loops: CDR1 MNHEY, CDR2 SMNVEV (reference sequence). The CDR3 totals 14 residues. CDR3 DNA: TGTGCCAGCAGTTTTCAAGGGAGGAACACTGAAGCTTTCTTT. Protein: CASSFQGRNTEAFF.

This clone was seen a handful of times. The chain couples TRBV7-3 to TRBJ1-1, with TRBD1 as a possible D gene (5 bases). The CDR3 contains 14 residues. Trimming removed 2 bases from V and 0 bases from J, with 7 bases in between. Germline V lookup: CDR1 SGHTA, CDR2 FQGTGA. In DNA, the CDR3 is TGTGCCAGCAGCTTAGGGGGGATGAACACTGAAGCTTTCTTT. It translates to CASSLGGMNTEAFF.

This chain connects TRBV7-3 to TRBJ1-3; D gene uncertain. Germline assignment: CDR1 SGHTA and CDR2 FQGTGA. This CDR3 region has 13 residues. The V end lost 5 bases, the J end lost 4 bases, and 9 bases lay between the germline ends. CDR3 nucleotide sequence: TGTGCCAGCAGCCCGACACCAGGAAACACCATATATTTT. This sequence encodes CASSPTPGNTIYF.

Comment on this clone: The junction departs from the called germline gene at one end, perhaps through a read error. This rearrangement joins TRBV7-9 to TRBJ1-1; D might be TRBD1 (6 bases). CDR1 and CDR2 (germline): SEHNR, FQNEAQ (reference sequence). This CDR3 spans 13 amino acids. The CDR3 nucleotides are TGTGCCAGCAGCTCTACAGGGAACCCTGAAGCTTTCTTT. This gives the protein CASSSTGNPEAFF.

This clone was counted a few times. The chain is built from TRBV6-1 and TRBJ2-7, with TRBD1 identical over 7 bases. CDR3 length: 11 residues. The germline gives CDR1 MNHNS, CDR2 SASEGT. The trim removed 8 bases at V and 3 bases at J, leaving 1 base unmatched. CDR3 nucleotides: TGTGCCAGCGGGGACAGCTACGAGCAGTACGTC. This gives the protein CASGDSYEQYV.

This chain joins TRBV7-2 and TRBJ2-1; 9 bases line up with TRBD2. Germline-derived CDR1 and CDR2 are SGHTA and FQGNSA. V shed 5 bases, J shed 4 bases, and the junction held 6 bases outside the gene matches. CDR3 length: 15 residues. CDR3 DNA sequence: TGTGCCAGCAGCCTTAGCGGGGGTTGGTACAATGAGCAGTTCTTC. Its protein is CASSLSGGWYNEQFF.

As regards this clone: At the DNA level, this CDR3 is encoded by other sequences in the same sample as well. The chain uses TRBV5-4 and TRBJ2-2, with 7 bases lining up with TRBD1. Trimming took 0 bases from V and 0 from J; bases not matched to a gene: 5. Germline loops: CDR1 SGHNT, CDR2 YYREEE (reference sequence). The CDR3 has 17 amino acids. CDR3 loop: CASSLAGQGANTGELFF. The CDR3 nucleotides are TGTGCCAGCAGCTTGGCCGGGCAGGGGGCGAACACCGGGGAGCTGTTTTTT.

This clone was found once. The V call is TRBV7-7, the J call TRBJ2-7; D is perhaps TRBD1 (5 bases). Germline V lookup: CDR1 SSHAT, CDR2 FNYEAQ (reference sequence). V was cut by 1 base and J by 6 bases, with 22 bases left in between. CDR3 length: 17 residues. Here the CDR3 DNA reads TGTGCCAGCAGCTTAGTCAGACGTGACAGTTCGATGTTCGAGCAGTACTTC. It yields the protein CASSLVRRDSSMFEQYF.

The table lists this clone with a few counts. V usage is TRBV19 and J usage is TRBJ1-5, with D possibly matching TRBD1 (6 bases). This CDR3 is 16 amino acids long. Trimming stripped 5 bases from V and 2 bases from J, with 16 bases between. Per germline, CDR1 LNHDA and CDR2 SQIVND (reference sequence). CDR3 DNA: TGTGCCAGTAGTTCCTCCGGGGGCCTCGGCAATCAGCCCCAGCATTTT. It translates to CASSSSGGLGNQPQHF.

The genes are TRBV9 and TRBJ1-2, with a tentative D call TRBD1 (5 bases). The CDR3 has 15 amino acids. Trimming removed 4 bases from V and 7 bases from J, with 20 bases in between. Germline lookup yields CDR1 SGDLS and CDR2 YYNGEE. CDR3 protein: CASSPGDKGLVGYTF. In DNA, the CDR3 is TGTGCCAGCAGCCCCGGGGATAAGGGGTTGGTTGGCTACACCTTC.

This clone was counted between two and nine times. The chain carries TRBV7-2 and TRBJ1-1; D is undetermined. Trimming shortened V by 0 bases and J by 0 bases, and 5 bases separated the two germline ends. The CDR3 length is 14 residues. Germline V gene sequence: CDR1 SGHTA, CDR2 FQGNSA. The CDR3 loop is CASSLARVNTEAFF. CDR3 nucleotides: TGTGCCAGCAGCTTAGCGCGGGTGAACACTGAAGCTTTCTTT.

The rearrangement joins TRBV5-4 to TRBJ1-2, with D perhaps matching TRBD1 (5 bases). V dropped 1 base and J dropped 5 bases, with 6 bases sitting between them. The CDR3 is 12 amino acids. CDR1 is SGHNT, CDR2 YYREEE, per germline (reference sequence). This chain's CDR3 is CASSLQGYGYTF. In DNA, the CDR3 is TGTGCCAGCAGCTTGCAGGGATATGGCTACACCTTC.

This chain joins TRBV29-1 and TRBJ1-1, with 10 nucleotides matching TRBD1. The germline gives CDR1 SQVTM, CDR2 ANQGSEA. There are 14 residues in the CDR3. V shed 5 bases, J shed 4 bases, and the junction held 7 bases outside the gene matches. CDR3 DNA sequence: TGCAGCGTTAGACAGGGGGCTGACAGCACTGAAGCTTTCTTT. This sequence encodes CSVRQGADSTEAFF.

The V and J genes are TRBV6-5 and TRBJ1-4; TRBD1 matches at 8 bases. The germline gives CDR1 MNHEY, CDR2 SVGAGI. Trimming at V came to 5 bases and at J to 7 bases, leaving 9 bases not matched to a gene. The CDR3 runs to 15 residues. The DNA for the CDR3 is TGTGCCAGCAGTGCCCTCAACAGGGGGACTGAAAAACTGTTTTTT. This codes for CASSALNRGTEKLFF.

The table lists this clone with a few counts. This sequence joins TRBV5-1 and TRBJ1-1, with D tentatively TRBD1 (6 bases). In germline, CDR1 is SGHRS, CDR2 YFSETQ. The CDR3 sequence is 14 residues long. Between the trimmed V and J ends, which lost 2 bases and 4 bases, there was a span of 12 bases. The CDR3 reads CASSFSGESTEAFF. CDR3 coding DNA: TGCGCCAGCAGCTTCTCAGGGGAGAGCACTGAAGCTTTCTTT.